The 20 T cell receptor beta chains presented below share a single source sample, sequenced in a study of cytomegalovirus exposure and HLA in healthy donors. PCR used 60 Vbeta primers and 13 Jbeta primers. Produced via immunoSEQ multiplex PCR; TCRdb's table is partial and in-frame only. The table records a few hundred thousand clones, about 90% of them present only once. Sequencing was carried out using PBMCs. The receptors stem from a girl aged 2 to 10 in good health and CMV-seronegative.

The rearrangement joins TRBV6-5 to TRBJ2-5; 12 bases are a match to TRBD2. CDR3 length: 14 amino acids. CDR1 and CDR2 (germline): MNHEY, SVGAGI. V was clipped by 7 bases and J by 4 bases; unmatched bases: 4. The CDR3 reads CASNALAGGETQYF. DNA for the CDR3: TGTGCCAGCAACGCACTAGCGGGGGGAGAGACCCAGTACTTC.

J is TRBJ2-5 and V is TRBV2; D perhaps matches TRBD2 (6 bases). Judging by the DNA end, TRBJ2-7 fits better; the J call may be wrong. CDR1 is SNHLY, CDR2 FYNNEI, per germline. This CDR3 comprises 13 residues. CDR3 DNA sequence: TGTGCCAGCAGTGCGGGGGACCCCTACGAGCAGTACTTC. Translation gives CASSAGDPYEQYF.

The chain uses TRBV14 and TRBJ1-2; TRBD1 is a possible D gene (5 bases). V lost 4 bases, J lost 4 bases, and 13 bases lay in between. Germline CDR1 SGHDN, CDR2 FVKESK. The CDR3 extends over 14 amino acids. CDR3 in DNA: TGTGCCAGCAGCCTACTCACGGGGGGCTATGGCTACACCTTC. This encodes CASSLLTGGYGYTF.

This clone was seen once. CDR3 sequence (DNA): TGCGCCAGCAGTGACCCCACCCAGGGGGCAACCCAGTTCTTC. It yields the protein CASSDPTQGATQFF. The chain recombines TRBV10-2 with TRBJ2-1; 8 bases agree with TRBD1. This CDR3 has 14 amino acids. The V segment lost 3 bases and the J segment 13 bases; nucleotides outside the gene matches: 11. CDR1 is WSHSY and CDR2 is SAAADI in the germline V gene.

CDR3 sequence: CASSPRTGDSYEQYF. The CDR3 region has the DNA TGTGCCAGCTCACCTAGGACAGGGGACTCCTACGAGCAGTACTTC. The genes are TRBV18 and TRBJ2-7; 9 bases are a match to TRBD1. V lost 3 bases to trimming and J lost 0 bases; unmatched junction nucleotides: 3. There are 15 residues in the CDR3. Germline V gene sequence: CDR1 KGHSH, CDR2 LQKENI.

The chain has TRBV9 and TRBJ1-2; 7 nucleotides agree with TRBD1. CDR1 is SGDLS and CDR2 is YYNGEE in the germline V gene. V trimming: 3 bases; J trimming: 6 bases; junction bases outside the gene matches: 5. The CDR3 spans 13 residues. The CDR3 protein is CASSALGTDGYTF. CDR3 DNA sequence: TGTGCCAGCAGCGCCTTGGGGACAGATGGCTACACCTTC.

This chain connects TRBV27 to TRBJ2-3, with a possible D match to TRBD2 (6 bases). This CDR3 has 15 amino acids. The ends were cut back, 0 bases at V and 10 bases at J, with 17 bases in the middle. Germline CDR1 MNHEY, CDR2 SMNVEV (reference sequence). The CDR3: CASSLSFTSLEPQYF. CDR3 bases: TGTGCCAGCAGTTTATCTTTCACTAGCCTAGAACCGCAGTATTTT.

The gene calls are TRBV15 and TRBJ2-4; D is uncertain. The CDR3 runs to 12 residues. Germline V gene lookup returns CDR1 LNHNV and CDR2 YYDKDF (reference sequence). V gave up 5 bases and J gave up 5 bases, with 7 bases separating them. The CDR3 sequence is CATSPFENIQYF. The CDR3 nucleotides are TGTGCCACCAGCCCCTTCGAAAACATTCAGTACTTC.

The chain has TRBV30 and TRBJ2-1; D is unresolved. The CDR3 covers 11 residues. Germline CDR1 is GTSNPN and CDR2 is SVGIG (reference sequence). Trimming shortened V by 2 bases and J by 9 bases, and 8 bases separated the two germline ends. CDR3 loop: CAWSLGIEQFF. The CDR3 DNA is TGTGCCTGGAGTCTCGGTATTGAGCAGTTCTTC.

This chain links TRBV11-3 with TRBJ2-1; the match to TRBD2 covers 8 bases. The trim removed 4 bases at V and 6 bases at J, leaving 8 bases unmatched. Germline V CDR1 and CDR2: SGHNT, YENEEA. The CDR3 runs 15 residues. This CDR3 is CASSSQAGGPNEQFF. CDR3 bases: TGTGCCAGCAGCTCACAGGCGGGAGGCCCCAATGAGCAGTTCTTC.

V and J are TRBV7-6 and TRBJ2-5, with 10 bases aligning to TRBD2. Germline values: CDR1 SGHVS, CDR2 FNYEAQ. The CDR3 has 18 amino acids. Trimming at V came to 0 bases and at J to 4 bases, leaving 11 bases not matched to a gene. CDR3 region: CASSLAPPSSGSAETQYF. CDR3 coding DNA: TGTGCCAGCAGCTTAGCCCCTCCCTCTAGCGGGAGTGCAGAGACCCAGTACTTC.

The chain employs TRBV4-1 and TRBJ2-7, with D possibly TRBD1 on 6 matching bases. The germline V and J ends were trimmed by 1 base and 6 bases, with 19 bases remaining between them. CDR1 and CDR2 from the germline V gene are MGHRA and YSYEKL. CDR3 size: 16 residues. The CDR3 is CASSQVATGGGGEQYF. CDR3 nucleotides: TGCGCCAGCAGCCAAGTAGCGACAGGTGGGGGTGGCGAGCAGTACTTC.

The DNA of the CDR3 is TGTGCCAGTAGGGACACGGCCGCGAATCAGCCCCAGCATTTT. Protein product: CASRDTAANQPQHF. The V call is TRBV6-1, the J call TRBJ1-5; a weak D match, TRBD1 (6 bases). Trimming took 9 bases from V and 4 from J, leaving 16 bases between them. Looked up from germline, CDR1 is MNHNS and CDR2 is SASEGT. The CDR3 contains 14 residues.

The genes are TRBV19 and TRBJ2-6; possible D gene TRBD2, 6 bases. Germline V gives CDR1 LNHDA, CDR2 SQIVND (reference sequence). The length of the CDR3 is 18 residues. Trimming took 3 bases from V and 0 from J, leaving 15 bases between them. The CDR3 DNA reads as TGTGCCAGTAGTATTCAAACTAGCCGCGTCTCTGGGGCCAACGTCCTGACTTTC. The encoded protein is CASSIQTSRVSGANVLTF.

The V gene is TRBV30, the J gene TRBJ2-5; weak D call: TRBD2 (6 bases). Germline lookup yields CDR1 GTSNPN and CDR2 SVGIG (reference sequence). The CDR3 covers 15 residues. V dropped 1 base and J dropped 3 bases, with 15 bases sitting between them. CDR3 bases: TGTGCCTGGAGTGGGCCGGGACTCGAGGAAGAGACCCAGTACTTC. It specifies CAWSGPGLEEETQYF.

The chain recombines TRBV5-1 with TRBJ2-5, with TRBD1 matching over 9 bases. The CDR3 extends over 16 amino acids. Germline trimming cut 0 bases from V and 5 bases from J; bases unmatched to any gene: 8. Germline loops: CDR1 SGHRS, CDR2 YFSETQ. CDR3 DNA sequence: TGCGCCAGCAGCTTGGGCGGGAGCGACAGGGGGGAGACCCAGTACTTC. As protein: CASSLGGSDRGETQYF. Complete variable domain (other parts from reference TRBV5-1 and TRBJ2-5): KAGVTQTPRYLIKTRGQQVTLSCSPISGHRSVSWYQQTPGQGLQFLFEYFSETQRNKGNFPGRFSGRQFSNSRSEMNVSTLELGDSALYLCASSLGGSDRGETQYFGPGTRLLVL.

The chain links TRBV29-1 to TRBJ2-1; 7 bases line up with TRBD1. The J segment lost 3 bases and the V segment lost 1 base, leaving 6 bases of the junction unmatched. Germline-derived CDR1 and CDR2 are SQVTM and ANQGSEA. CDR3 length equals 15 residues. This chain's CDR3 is CSVEARQGYYNEQFF. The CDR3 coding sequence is TGCAGCGTTGAAGCGCGACAGGGCTACTACAATGAGCAGTTCTTC.

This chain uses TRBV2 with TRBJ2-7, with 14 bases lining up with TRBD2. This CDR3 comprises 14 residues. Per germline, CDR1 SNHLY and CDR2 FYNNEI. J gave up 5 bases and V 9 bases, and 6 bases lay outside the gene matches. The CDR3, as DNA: TGTGCCAGTGAGACGGGACTAGCGGGAGACGAGCAGTACTTC. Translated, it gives CASETGLAGDEQYF.

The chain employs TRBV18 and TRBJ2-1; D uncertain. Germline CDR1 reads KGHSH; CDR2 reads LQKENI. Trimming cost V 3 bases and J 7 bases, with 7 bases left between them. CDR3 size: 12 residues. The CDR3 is CASSPETNEQFF. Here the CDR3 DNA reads TGTGCCAGCTCACCCGAGACTAATGAGCAGTTCTTC.

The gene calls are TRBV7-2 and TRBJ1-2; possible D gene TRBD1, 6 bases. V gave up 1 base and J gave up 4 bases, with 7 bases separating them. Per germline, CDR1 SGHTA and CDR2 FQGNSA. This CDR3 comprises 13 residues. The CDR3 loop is CASSLGGGYGYTF. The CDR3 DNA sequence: TGTGCCAGCAGCTTAGGAGGGGGCTATGGCTACACCTTC.